This is a list of T cell receptor beta chains from one sample in a study of spatial heterogeneity in lung cancer. TCRdb reprocessed the 5' RACE reads with MiXCR, giving one entry per CDR3 protein. The data show some 47,000 distinct CDR3 sequences, 7.6% seen once. This material consisted of PBMCs, taken at surgery. These receptors were obtained from a female donor with early-stage non-small cell lung cancer. Each CDR3 is given with its conserved first and last residue. A D gene is named only where the DNA matches it firmly. Size tells how often a clone was seen (once, few, many) or the class of an expanded clone, and some rows leave it out.

cdr3_aa: CSVEAPQGASYGYTF; cdr3_nt: TGCAGCGTTGAAGCCCCCCAGGGGGCCAGCTATGGCTACACCTTC; clone_size: .; j_call: TRBJ1-2; d_call: TRBD1; v_call: TRBV29-1
cdr3_aa: CASSLALRDRGRLETQYF; cdr3_nt: TGTGCCAGCAGCTTAGCCCTCCGGGACAGGGGGCGATTGGAGACCCAGTACTTC; clone_size: few; j_call: TRBJ2-5; d_call: TRBD1; v_call: TRBV7-9
cdr3_aa: CASTPYSGQDTQYF; cdr3_nt: TGTGCCAGTACACCATACAGCGGCCAAGATACGCAGTATTTT; clone_size: few; j_call: TRBJ2-3; d_call: .; v_call: TRBV19
cdr3_aa: CSADPRLAGMDTQYF; cdr3_nt: TGCAGTGCTGACCCTAGACTAGCGGGCATGGATACGCAGTATTTT; clone_size: few; j_call: TRBJ2-3; d_call: TRBD2; v_call: TRBV20-1
cdr3_aa: CASSPRTRQVGEKLFF; cdr3_nt: TGTGCCAGCAGCCCGCGTACCCGACAGGTCGGAGAAAAACTGTTTTTT; clone_size: few; j_call: TRBJ1-4; d_call: .; v_call: TRBV11-2
cdr3_aa: CASSPSSVSTEAFF; cdr3_nt: TGCGCCAGCAGCCCCTCTAGCGTATCAACTGAAGCTTTCTTT; clone_size: many; j_call: TRBJ1-1; d_call: .; v_call: TRBV4-1
cdr3_aa: CASRPTGLAGSQYF; cdr3_nt: TGTGCCAGCAGGCCAACCGGACTAGCTGGTTCCCAGTACTTC; clone_size: many; j_call: TRBJ2-5; d_call: TRBD2; v_call: TRBV6-2/TRBV6-3
cdr3_aa: CASSSQGARTNEKLFF; cdr3_nt: TGTGCCAGTAGCTCCCAGGGGGCGCGTACTAATGAAAAACTGTTTTTT; clone_size: many; j_call: TRBJ1-4; d_call: TRBD1; v_call: TRBV19
cdr3_aa: CASSIGGIQETQYF; cdr3_nt: TGTGCCAGCTCCATCGGGGGGATCCAAGAGACCCAGTACTTC; clone_size: many; j_call: TRBJ2-5; d_call: TRBD2; v_call: TRBV12-3/TRBV12-4
cdr3_aa: CSVEGMAGGIYEQYF; cdr3_nt: TGCAGCGTTGAAGGGATGGCGGGGGGGATCTACGAGCAGTACTTC; clone_size: many; j_call: TRBJ2-7; d_call: TRBD2; v_call: TRBV29-1
cdr3_aa: CASTTPGQYTEAFF; cdr3_nt: TGTGCCAGCACCACACCGGGACAGTACACTGAAGCTTTCTTT; clone_size: .; j_call: TRBJ1-1; d_call: TRBD1; v_call: TRBV6-1